The next 20 T cell receptor beta chains were all read from a single sample in a study of blood T cell repertoires in COVID-19 (dated by TCRdb to about 2020). Library method: the immunoSEQ multiplex PCR assay. What TCRdb holds here is the immuneACCESS table cut down to in-frame rearrangements. Part of the clones is not present; checked against another copy, under half of the missing clones reflect an unresolved V gene, and the others are unexplained. Recorded for this sample are about 220,000 clones; 80% to 90% of them occurred a single time. Together, the top ten hold around 5.5% of the sample. Sequenced sample: peripheral blood. These TCRs come from a woman in her sixties who had recovered from COVID-19.

This chain connects TRBV30 to TRBJ2-1, with 7 bases aligning to TRBD2. CDR3 length: 15 residues. Looked up from germline, CDR1 is GTSNPN and CDR2 is SVGIG (reference sequence). V gave up 1 base and J gave up 0 bases; unmatched junction bases: 3. The CDR3 nucleotides are TGTGCCTGGAGTGAGTGGGGGGGCTCCTACAATGAGCAGTTCTTC. Its protein product is CAWSEWGGSYNEQFF.

At least ten counts were recorded for this clone. This rearrangement joins TRBV29-1 to TRBJ1-2; D remains ambiguous. V was trimmed by 4 bases and J by 6 bases, leaving 15 bases between them. Germline assignment: CDR1 SQVTM and CDR2 ANQGSEA. The CDR3 has 13 amino acids. Here the CDR3 reads CSVVLGVVDGYTF. CDR3 DNA sequence: TGCAGCGTTGTTCTCGGGGTCGTGGATGGCTACACCTTC.

The chain combines TRBV19 with TRBJ1-1; 7 positions agree with TRBD1. The CDR3 extends over 15 amino acids. The ends lost 3 bases at V and 4 bases at J; junction bases unmatched: 8. CDR1 and CDR2 (germline): LNHDA, SQIVND (reference sequence). The CDR3 is CASSIGQAGGTEAFF. The CDR3, as DNA: TGTGCCAGTAGTATCGGACAGGCGGGGGGCACTGAAGCTTTCTTT. Variable domain in full (rest from reference TRBV19 and TRBJ1-1): DGGITQSPKYLFRKEGQNVTLSCEQNLNHDAMYWYRQDPGQGLRLIYYSQIVNDFQKGDIAEGYSVSREKKESFPLTVTSAQKNPTAFYLCASSIGQAGGTEAFFGQGTRLTVV.

This chain connects TRBV27 to TRBJ2-2; 7 bases agree with TRBD2. Germline V gives CDR1 MNHEY, CDR2 SMNVEV (reference sequence). After removal of 5 bases from V and 5 bases from J, the junction contained 8 bases not matched to a gene. CDR3 length: 15 residues. CDR3 coding DNA: TGTGCCAGCAGTCCCGAGAGGGGAGGGACCGGGGAGCTGTTTTTT. This codes for CASSPERGGTGELFF.

The chain has TRBV7-2 and TRBJ2-7, with D maybe TRBD1 (6 bases). Germline values: CDR1 SGHTA, CDR2 FQGNSA. The CDR3 consists of 15 residues. V was pared by 5 bases and J by 1 base, with 15 bases between. The CDR3 loop is CASSHLGAASYEQYF. CDR3 DNA: TGTGCCAGCAGCCACTTGGGGGCGGCTTCCTACGAGCAGTACTTC.

The chain couples TRBV15 to TRBJ2-1, with a weak D call TRBD2 (5 bases). In germline, CDR1 is LNHNV, CDR2 YYDKDF (reference sequence). Trimming cost V 3 bases and J 8 bases, with 11 bases left between them. The CDR3 runs 13 residues. The DNA of the CDR3 is TGTGCCACCAGCAGGCTCACTAGGCATGAGCAGTTCTTC. Translation: CATSRLTRHEQFF.

For the CDR3, the DNA is TGTGCCAGCAGCTACCCGGGACAGTACACAGATACGCAGTATTTT. Protein sequence: CASSYPGQYTDTQYF. This chain connects TRBV7-6 to TRBJ2-3; 7 bases line up with TRBD1. This CDR3 contains 15 residues. Trimming cost V 4 bases and J 2 bases; bases outside gene matches: 6. The germline V gene encodes CDR1 SGHVS and CDR2 FNYEAQ.

This chain joins TRBV7-8 and TRBJ1-3; 7 bases align to TRBD1. Germline V gene data show CDR1 as SGHVS and CDR2 as FQNEAQ. The CDR3 runs 16 residues. J was trimmed by 4 bases and V by 2 bases; bases with no gene match: 8. The CDR3 loop is CASSLLRGHRGNTIYF. The CDR3, as DNA: TGTGCCAGCAGCTTATTGAGGGGGCATAGAGGAAACACCATATATTTT. Complete variable domain (other parts from reference TRBV7-8 and TRBJ1-3): GAGVSQSPRYKVAKRGQDVALRCDPISGHVSLFWYQQALGQGPEFLTYFQNEAQLDKSGLPSDRFFAERPEGSVSTLKIQRTQQEDSAVYLCASSLLRGHRGNTIYFGEGSWLTVV.

This rearrangement joins TRBV29-1 to TRBJ1-2; D gene uncertain. CDR3 length: 12 amino acids. Germline V gives CDR1 SQVTM, CDR2 ANQGSEA. V lost 5 bases to trimming and J lost 8 bases, with 15 bases between them. Written as DNA, the CDR3 is TGCAGCGTTTTTGGGGTGACGGGAGGCTACACCTTC. It codes for CSVFGVTGGYTF.

This chain joins TRBV19 and TRBJ2-7, with 8 bases aligning to TRBD1. The CDR3 loop spans 14 amino acids. Germline V lookup: CDR1 LNHDA, CDR2 SQIVND (reference sequence). V lost 6 bases, J lost 5 bases, and 9 bases stayed unmatched. In DNA, the CDR3 is TGTGCCAGTAGCTACATGACAGGGGATGACGAGCAGTACTTC. Translated: CASSYMTGDDEQYF.

This rearrangement joins TRBV2 to TRBJ1-2, with D uncertain. The CDR3 runs 12 residues. V lost 2 bases and J 4 bases, leaving 5 bases between the germline ends. The germline V gene encodes CDR1 SNHLY and CDR2 FYNNEI. The CDR3 reads CASSEPSYGYTF. The CDR3, as DNA: TGTGCCAGCAGTGAACCGAGCTATGGCTACACCTTC.

The rearrangement uses TRBV10-3 and TRBJ1-2; 9 bases are shared with TRBD1. Germline V gene sequence: CDR1 ENHRY, CDR2 SYGVKD. The CDR3 contains 16 residues. Trimming cost V 5 bases and J 1 base; bases outside gene matches: 8. The CDR3 here is CAISSGQGWDNYGYTF. CDR3 bases: TGTGCCATCAGTTCGGGACAGGGTTGGGATAACTATGGCTACACCTTC.

The V gene is TRBV6-2 or TRBV6-3, the J gene TRBJ1-2, with 8 bases identical to TRBD1. This CDR3 is built from 15 residues. J lost 8 bases, V lost 2 bases, and 10 bases had no gene match. The germline gives CDR1 MNHEY, CDR2 SVGEGT. CDR3: CASSYPQGGSSGYTF. In DNA, the CDR3 is TGTGCCAGCAGTTACCCACAGGGGGGCTCATCAGGCTACACCTTC.

The chain links TRBV19 to TRBJ1-6; 8 bases fit TRBD1. Trimming cost V 2 bases and J 13 bases; bases outside gene matches: 19. Germline V gives CDR1 LNHDA, CDR2 SQIVND (reference sequence). The CDR3 is 18 residues long. The CDR3 reads CASSIRGQGATNPEPLHF. The CDR3 nucleotides are TGTGCCAGTAGTATAAGGGGCCAGGGGGCTACCAACCCCGAGCCCCTCCACTTT.

The rearrangement uses TRBV5-4 and TRBJ1-2, with D uncertain. This CDR3 spans 15 amino acids. Trimming took 1 base from V and 8 from J, leaving 18 bases between them. Germline assignment: CDR1 SGHNT and CDR2 YYREEE (reference sequence). Here the CDR3 DNA reads TGTGCCAGCAGCTTGTCGGTGGCATTTCTGGAGGGCTACACCTTC. It yields the protein CASSLSVAFLEGYTF.

The chain recombines TRBV12-3 or TRBV12-4 with TRBJ1-2; D is unresolved. The CDR3 runs to 13 residues. Trimming stripped 5 bases from V and 4 bases from J, with 11 bases between. The CDR3 nucleotides are TGTGCCAGCAGTCCTAGATCTCGCTATGGCTACACCTTC. Amino acid sequence: CASSPRSRYGYTF.

This chain connects TRBV3-1 (or the pseudogene TRBV3-2) to TRBJ1-1, with D hard to call. Germline values: CDR1 LGHDT, CDR2 YNNKEL (reference sequence). The length of the CDR3 is 15 residues. V lost 1 base and J 0 bases, leaving 9 bases between the germline ends. CDR3 region: CASSQVASLNTEAFF. Here the CDR3 DNA reads TGTGCCAGCAGCCAAGTAGCCAGCTTGAACACTGAAGCTTTCTTT.

The chain joins TRBV4-3 to TRBJ1-1; 7 bases are shared with TRBD1. This CDR3 contains 15 residues. Germline V CDR1 and CDR2: LGHNA, YSLEER. V was clipped by 0 bases and J by 3 bases; unmatched bases: 4. The CDR3 DNA sequence: TGCGCCAGCAGCCAAGACGTCAGGGGGGACACTGAAGCTTTCTTT. It yields the protein CASSQDVRGDTEAFF.

The V gene is TRBV3-1 (or the pseudogene TRBV3-2), the J gene TRBJ2-7, with 8 bases identical to TRBD1. After removal of 1 base from V and 6 bases from J, the junction contained 5 bases not matched to a gene. This CDR3 comprises 14 residues. CDR1 and CDR2 (germline): LGHDT, YNNKEL (reference sequence). The CDR3 loop is CASSQGTGSSEQYF. The CDR3 bases are TGTGCCAGCAGCCAAGGGACAGGGTCGTCCGAGCAGTACTTC.

The chain carries TRBV6-5 and TRBJ2-5, with D maybe TRBD2 (6 bases). Germline V gene sequence: CDR1 MNHEY, CDR2 SVGAGI. Trimming removed 5 bases at V and 2 bases at J, with 15 bases between. The CDR3 has 15 amino acids. The CDR3 nucleotides read TGTGCCAGCAGTAAGCCGGGAGCCTCTCAAGAGACCCAGTACTTC. Translating it yields CASSKPGASQETQYF.